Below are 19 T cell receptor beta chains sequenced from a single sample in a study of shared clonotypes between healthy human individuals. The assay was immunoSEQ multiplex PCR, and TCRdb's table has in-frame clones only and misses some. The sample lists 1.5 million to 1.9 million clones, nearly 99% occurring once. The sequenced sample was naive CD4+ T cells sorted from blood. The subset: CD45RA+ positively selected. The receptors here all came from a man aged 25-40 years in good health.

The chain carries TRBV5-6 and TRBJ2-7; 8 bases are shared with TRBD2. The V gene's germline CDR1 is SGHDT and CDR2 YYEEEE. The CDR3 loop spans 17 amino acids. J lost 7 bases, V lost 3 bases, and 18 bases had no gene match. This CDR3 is CASSWSGREEVLFEQYF. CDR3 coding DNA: TGTGCCAGCAGCTGGTCAGGGCGGGAGGAAGTATTGTTTGAGCAGTACTTC.

Written as DNA, the CDR3 is TGTGCCAGCAGTCGGGGGACAGGACACTATGGCTACACCTTC. Amino acids: CASSRGTGHYGYTF. The chain has TRBV6-5 and TRBJ1-2, with TRBD1 matching 8 bases. Unmatched junction bases numbered 5, after V lost 5 bases and J lost 3 bases. The V gene's germline CDR1 is MNHEY and CDR2 SVGAGI. The CDR3 covers 14 residues.

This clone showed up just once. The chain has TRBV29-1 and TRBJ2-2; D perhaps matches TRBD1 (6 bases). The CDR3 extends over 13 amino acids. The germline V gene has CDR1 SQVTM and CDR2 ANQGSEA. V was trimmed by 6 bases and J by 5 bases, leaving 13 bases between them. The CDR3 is CSVQGFQTGELFF. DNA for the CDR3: TGCAGCGTACAGGGTTTCCAAACCGGGGAGCTGTTTTTT.

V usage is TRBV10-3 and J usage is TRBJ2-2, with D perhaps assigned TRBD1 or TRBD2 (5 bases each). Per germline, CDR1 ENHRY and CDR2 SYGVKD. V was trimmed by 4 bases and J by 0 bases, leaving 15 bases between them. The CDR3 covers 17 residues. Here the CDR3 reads CAISVVGVGANTGELFF. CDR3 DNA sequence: TGTGCCATCAGTGTAGTGGGGGTGGGCGCGAACACCGGGGAGCTGTTTTTT.

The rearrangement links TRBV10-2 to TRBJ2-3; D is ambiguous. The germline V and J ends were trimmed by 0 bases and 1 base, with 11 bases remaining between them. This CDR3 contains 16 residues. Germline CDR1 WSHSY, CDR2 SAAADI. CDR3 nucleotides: TGCGCCAGCAGTGAGTCAAGAGGCGGCCGCACAGATACGCAGTATTTT. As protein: CASSESRGGRTDTQYF.

CDR3 bases: TGTGCCAGCAGCGTAGAAACTAGCGGGTTTGAGCGGCAGTACTTC. Encoded protein: CASSVETSGFERQYF. The rearrangement joins TRBV9 to TRBJ2-7, with 9 bases that match TRBD2. This CDR3 spans 15 amino acids. Germline trimming cut 0 bases from V and 9 bases from J; bases unmatched to any gene: 10. Germline loops: CDR1 SGDLS, CDR2 YYNGEE.

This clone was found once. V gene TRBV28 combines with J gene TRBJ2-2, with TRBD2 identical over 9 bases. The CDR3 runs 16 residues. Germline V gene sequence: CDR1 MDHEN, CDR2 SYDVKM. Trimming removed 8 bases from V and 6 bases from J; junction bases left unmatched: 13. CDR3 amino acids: CASHQGGSGRSGELFF. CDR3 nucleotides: TGTGCCAGCCACCAGGGAGGTAGCGGGAGATCCGGGGAGCTGTTTTTT.

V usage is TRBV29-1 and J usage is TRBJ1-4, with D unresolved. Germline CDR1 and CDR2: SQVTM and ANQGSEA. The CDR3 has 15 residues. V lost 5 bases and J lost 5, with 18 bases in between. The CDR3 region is CSVSSPGSVNEKLFF. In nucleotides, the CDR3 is TGCAGCGTTTCAAGCCCCGGGAGCGTAAATGAAAAACTGTTTTTT.

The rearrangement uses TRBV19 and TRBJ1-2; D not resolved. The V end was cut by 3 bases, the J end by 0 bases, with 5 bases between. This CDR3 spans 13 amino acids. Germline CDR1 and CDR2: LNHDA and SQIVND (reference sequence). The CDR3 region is CASSMDTNYGYTF. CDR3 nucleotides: TGTGCCAGTAGTATGGATACTAACTATGGCTACACCTTC.

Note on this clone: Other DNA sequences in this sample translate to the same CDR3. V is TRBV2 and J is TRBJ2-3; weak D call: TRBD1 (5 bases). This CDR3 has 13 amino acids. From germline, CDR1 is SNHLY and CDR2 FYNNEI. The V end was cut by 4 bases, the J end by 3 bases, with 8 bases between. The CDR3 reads CASSGAGTDTQYF. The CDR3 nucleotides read TGTGCCAGCAGTGGAGCAGGGACAGATACGCAGTATTTT.

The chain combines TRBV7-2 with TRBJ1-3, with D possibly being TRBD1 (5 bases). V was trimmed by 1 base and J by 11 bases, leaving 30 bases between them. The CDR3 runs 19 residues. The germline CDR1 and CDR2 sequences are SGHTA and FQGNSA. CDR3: CASSLGGIRVPDDFMAIYF. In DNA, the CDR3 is TGTGCCAGCAGCTTAGGGGGGATCCGGGTCCCAGACGATTTTATGGCCATATATTTT.

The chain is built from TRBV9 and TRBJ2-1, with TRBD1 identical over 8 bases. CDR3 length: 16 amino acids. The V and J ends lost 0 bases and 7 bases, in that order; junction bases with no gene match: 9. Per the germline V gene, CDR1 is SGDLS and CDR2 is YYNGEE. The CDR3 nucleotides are TGTGCCAGCAGCGTAGAGAACAGGGGGAAGTGGAATGAGCAGTTCTTC. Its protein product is CASSVENRGKWNEQFF.

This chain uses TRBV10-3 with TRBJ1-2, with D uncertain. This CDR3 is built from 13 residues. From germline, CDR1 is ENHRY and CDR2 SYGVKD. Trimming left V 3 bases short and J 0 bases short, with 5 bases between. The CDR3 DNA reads TGTGCCATCAGTGACAGCCCTAACTATGGCTACACCTTC. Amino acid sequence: CAISDSPNYGYTF.

CDR3 DNA: TGTGCCAGCAGCTCCCGAAAAACAGGGTTGGGGTCCTACAATGAGCAGTTCTTC. It codes for CASSSRKTGLGSYNEQFF. The J gene is TRBJ2-1, the V gene TRBV27; D is perhaps TRBD1 (6 bases). CDR1 and CDR2 (germline): MNHEY, SMNVEV (reference sequence). This CDR3 has 18 residues. V lost 6 bases and J 1 base, leaving 22 bases between the germline ends.

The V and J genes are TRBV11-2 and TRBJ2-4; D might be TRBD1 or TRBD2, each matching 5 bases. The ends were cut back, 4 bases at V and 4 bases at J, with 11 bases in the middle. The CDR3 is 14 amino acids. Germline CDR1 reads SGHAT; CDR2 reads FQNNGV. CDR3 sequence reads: CASSSIEGKNIQYF. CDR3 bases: TGTGCCAGCAGCTCAATCGAGGGGAAAAACATTCAGTACTTC.

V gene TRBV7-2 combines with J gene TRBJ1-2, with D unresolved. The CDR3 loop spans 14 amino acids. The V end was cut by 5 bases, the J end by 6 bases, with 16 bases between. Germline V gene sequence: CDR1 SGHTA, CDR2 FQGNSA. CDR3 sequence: CASSQHANLDGYTF. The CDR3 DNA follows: TGTGCCAGCAGCCAACATGCAAACCTGGATGGCTACACCTTC. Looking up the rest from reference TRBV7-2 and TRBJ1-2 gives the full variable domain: GAGVSQSPSNKVTEKGKDVELRCDPISGHTALYWYRQSLGQGLEFLIYFQGNSAPDKSGLPSDRFSAERTGGSVSTLTIQRTQQEDSAVYLCASSQHANLDGYTFGSGTRLTVV.

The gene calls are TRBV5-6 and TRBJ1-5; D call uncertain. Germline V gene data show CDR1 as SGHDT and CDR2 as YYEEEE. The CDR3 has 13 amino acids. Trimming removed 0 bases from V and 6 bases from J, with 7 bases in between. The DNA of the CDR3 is TGTGCCAGCAGCTTGGAGCGCCGTCAGCCCCAGCATTTT. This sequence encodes CASSLERRQPQHF.

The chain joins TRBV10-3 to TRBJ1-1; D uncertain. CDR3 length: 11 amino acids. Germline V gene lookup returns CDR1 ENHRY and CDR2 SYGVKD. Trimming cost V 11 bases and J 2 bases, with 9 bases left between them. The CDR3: CAGGENTEAFF. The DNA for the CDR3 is TGTGCCGGCGGGGAAAACACTGAAGCTTTCTTT.

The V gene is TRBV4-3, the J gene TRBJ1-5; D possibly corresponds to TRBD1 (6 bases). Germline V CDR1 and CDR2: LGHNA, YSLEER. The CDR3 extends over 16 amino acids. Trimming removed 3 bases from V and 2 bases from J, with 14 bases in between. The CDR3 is CASSQTGYGGNQPQHF. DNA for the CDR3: TGCGCCAGCAGCCAGACAGGTTACGGAGGCAATCAGCCCCAGCATTTT.